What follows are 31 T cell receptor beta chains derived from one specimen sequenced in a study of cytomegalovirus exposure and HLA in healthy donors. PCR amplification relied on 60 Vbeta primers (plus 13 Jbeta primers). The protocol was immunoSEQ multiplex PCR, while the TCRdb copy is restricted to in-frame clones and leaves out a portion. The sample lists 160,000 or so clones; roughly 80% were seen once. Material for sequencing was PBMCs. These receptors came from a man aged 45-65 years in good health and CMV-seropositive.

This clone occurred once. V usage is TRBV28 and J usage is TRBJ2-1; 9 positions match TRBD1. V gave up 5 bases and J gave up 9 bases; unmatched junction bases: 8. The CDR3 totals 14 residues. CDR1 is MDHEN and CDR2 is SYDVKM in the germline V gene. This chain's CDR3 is CASSTGTGKREQFF. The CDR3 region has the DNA TGTGCCAGCAGTACCGGGACAGGGAAACGTGAGCAGTTCTTC.

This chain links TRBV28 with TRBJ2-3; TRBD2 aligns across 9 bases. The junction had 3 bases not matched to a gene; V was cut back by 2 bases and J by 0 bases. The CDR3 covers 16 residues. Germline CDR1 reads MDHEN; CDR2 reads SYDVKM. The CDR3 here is CASSLPLAGSTDTQYF. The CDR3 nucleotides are TGTGCCAGCAGTTTACCCCTAGCGGGGAGCACAGATACGCAGTATTTT.

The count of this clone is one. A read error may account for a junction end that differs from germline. The CDR3 protein is CASSQEGGGLAGWYF. CDR3 in DNA: TGTGCCAGCAGCCAAGAGGGGGGTGGGCTAGCGGGATGGTATTTC. The V call is TRBV28, the J call TRBJ2-7, with 9 bases lining up with TRBD2. The CDR3 contains 15 residues. CDR1 is MDHEN and CDR2 is SYDVKM in the germline V gene. The complete variable domain, with remaining parts taken from reference TRBV28 and TRBJ2-7, reads DVKVTQSSRYLVKRTGEKVFLECVQDMDHENMFWYRQDPGLGLRLIYFSYDVKMKEKGDIPEGYSVSREKKERFSLILESASTNQTSMYLCASSQEGGGLAGWYFGPGTRLTVT.

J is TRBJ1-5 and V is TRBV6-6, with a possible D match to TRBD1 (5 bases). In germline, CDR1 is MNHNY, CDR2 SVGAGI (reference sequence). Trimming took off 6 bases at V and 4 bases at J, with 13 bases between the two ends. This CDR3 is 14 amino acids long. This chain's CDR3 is CASSGGVSNQPQHF. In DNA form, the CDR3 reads TGTGCCAGCAGCGGGGGGGTTTCGAATCAGCCCCAGCATTTT.

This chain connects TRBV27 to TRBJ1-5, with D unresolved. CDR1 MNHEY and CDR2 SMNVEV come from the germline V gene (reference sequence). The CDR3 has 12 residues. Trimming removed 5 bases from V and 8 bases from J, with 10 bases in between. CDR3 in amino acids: CASSLAGEPQHF. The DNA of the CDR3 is TGTGCCAGCAGTCTAGCCGGCGAGCCCCAGCATTTT.

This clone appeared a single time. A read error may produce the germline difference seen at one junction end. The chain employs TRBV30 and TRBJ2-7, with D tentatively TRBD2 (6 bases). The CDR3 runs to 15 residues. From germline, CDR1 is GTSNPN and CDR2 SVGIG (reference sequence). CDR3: CAWSRDSKPLYEQYF. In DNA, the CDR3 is TGTGCCTGGAGCAGGGACTCCAAGCCTCTCTACGAGCAGTACTTT.

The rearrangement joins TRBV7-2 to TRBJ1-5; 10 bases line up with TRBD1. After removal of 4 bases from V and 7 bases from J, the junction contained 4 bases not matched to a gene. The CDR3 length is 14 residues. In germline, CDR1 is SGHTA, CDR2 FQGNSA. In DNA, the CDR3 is TGTGCCAGCAGCTCCGGGACAGGGGTGCAGCCCCAGCATTTT. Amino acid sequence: CASSSGTGVQPQHF.

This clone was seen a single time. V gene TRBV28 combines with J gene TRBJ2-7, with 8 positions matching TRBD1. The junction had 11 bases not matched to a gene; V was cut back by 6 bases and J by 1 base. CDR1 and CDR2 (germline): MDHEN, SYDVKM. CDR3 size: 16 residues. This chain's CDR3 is CASSTLTDRGSYEQYF. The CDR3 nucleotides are TGTGCCAGCAGCACACTTACCGACAGGGGATCCTACGAGCAGTACTTC.

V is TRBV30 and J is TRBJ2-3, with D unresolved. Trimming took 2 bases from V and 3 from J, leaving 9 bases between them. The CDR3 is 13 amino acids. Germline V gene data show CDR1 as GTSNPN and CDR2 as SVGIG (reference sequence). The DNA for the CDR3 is TGTGCCTGGAGTAACGGGTGGACAGATACGCAGTATTTT. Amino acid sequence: CAWSNGWTDTQYF.

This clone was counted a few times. The CDR3 DNA is TGTGCCAGCAGCTTCAAACAGGGGGCCGATACGCAGTATTTT. Amino acid sequence: CASSFKQGADTQYF. The chain carries TRBV5-4 and TRBJ2-3; 9 bases match TRBD1. Germline-derived CDR1 and CDR2 are SGHNT and YYREEE (reference sequence). This CDR3 has 14 amino acids. V gave up 2 bases and J gave up 6 bases; unmatched junction bases: 4.

The CDR3 reads CAWSRLAGLQETQYF. CDR3 nucleotide sequence: TGTGCCTGGAGTCGGCTAGCGGGGTTGCAAGAGACCCAGTACTTC. The gene calls are TRBV30 and TRBJ2-5; 9 bases fit TRBD2. Trimming at V came to 2 bases and at J to 2 bases, leaving 6 bases not matched to a gene. Germline V gene data show CDR1 as GTSNPN and CDR2 as SVGIG (reference sequence). This CDR3 has 15 residues.

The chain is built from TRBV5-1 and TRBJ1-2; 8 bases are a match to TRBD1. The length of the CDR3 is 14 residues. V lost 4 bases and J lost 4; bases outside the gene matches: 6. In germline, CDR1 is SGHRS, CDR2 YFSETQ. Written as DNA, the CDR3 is TGCGCCAGCAGCCTGTCAGGGGGCGCCTATGGCTACACCTTC. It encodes CASSLSGGAYGYTF.

For the CDR3, the DNA is TGCAGCGTTCAGAGGACGGACTACTACGAGCAGTACTTC. This codes for CSVQRTDYYEQYF. V usage is TRBV29-1 and J usage is TRBJ2-7; the D gene is possibly TRBD2 (6 bases). Trimming took off 5 bases at V and 3 bases at J, with 14 bases between the two ends. CDR3 size: 13 residues. Germline loops: CDR1 SQVTM, CDR2 ANQGSEA.

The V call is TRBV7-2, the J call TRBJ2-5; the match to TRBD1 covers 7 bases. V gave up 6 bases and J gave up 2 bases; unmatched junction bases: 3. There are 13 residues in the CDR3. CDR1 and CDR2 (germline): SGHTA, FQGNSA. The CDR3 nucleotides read TGTGCCAGCAGACAGGGGATTCAAGAGACCCAGTACTTC. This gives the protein CASRQGIQETQYF.

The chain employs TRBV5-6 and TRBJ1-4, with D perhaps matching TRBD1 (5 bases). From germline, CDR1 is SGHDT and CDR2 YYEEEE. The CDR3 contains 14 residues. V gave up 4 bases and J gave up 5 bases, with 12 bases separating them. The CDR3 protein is CASSLRARNEKLFF. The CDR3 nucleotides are TGTGCCAGCAGCCTCAGGGCCCGAAATGAAAAACTGTTTTTT. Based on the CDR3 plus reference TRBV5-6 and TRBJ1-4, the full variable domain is DAGVTQSPTHLIKTRGQQVTLRCSPKSGHDTVSWYQQALGQGPQFIFQYYEEEERQRGNFPDRFSGHQFPNYSSELNVNALLLGDSALYLCASSLRARNEKLFFGSGTQLSVL.

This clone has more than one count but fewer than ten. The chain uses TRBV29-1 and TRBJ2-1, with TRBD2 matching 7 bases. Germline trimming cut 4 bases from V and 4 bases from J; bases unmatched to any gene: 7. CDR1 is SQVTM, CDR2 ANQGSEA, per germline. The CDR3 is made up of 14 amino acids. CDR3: CSVGGSGLYNEQFF. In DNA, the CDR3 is TGCAGCGTTGGCGGTAGCGGGTTATACAATGAGCAGTTCTTC.

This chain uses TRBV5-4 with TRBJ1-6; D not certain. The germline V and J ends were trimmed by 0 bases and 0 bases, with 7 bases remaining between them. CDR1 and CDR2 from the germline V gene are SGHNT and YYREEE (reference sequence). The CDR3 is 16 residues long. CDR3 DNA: TGTGCCAGCAGCTTGGGGACTTCCTCCTATAATTCACCCCTCCACTTT. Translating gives CASSLGTSSYNSPLHF.

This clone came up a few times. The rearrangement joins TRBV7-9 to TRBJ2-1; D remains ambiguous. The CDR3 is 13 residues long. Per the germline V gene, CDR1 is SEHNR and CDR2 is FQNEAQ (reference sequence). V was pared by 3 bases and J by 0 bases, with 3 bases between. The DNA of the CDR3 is TGTGCCAGCAGCTTCAGCTCCTACAATGAGCAGTTCTTC. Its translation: CASSFSSYNEQFF.

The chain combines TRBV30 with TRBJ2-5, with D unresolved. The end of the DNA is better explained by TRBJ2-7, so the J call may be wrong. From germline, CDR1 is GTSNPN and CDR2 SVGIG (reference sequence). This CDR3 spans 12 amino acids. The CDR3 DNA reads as TGTGCCTGGAGTGTAGGAGTGTACGAGCAGTACTTC. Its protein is CAWSVGVYEQYF.

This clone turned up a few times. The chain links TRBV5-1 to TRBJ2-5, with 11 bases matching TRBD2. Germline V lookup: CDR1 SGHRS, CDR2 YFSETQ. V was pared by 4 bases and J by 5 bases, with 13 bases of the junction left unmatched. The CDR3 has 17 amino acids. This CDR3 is CASSIGTTSGVRETQYF. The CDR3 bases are TGCGCCAGCAGCATCGGGACGACTAGCGGGGTTCGGGAGACCCAGTACTTC.

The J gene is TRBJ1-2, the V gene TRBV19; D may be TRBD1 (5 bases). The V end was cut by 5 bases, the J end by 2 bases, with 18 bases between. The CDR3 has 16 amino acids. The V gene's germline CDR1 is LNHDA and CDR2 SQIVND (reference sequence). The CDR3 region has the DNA TGTGCCAGTAGTGAGCGACGGACACCCGGGAACTATGGCTACACCTTC. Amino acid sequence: CASSERRTPGNYGYTF.

This CDR3 is CASSVQVNTGELFF. In DNA, the CDR3 is TGTGCCAGCAGCGTTCAGGTGAACACCGGGGAGCTGTTTTTT. The gene calls are TRBV9 and TRBJ2-2; D remains ambiguous. The CDR3 totals 14 residues. V lost 2 bases to trimming and J lost 1 base, with 6 bases between them. Germline lookup yields CDR1 SGDLS and CDR2 YYNGEE.

CDR3 region: CACETSGDSYEQYF. DNA for the CDR3: TGTGCCTGCGAGACTAGCGGAGACTCCTACGAGCAGTACTTC. The chain uses TRBV5-8 and TRBJ2-7; 9 bases line up with TRBD2. V lost 10 bases, J lost 0 bases, and 8 bases stayed unmatched. This CDR3 is built from 14 residues. Germline V CDR1 and CDR2: SGHTS, YDEGEE.

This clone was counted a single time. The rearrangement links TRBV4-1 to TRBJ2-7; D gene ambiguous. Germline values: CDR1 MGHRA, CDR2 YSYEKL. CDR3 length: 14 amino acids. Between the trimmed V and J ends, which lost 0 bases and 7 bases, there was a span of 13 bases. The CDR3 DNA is TGCGCCAGCAGCCAAGAAGCCGGTCTCAAAGAGCAGTACTTC. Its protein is CASSQEAGLKEQYF.

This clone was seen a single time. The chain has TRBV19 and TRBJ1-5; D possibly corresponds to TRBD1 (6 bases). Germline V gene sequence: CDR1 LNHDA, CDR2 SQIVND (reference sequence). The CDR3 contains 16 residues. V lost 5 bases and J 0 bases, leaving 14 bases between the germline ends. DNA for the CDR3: TGTGCCAGTAGTTCAACGGGACACTATAGCAATCAGCCCCAGCATTTT. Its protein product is CASSSTGHYSNQPQHF.

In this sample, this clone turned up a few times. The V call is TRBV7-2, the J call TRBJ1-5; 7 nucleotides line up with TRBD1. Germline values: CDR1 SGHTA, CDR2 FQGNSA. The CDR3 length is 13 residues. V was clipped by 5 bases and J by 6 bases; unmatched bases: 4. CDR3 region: CASSPGTAQPQHF. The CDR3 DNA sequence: TGTGCCAGCAGCCCCGGGACAGCTCAGCCCCAGCATTTT.

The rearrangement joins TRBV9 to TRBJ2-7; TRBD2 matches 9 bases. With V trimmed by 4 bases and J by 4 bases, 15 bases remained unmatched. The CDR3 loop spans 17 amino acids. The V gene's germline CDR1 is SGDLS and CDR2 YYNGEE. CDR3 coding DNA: TGTGCCAGCAGCCCGCGGACGGGCGGGGGGGGCTTATACGAGCAGTACTTC. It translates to CASSPRTGGGGLYEQYF.

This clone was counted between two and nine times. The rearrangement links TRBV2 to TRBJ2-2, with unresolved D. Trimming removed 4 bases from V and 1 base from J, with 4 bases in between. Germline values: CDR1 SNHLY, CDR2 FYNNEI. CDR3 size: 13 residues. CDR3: CASSVVNTGELFF. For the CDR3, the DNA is TGTGCCAGCAGTGTCGTGAACACCGGGGAGCTGTTTTTT.

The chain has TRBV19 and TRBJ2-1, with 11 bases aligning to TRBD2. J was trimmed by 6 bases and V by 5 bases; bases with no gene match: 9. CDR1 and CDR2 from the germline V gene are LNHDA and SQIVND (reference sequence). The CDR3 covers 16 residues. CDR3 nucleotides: TGTGCCAGTAGTGAGATAGCGGGAGGGCCGATCAATGAGCAGTTCTTC. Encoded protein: CASSEIAGGPINEQFF.

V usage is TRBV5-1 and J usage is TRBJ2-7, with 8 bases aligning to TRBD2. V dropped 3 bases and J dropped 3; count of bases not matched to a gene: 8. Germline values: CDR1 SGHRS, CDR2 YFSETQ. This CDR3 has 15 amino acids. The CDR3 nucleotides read TGCGCCAGCAGCTGGGGAAATAGCGGGATCTACGAGCAGTACTTC. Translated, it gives CASSWGNSGIYEQYF.

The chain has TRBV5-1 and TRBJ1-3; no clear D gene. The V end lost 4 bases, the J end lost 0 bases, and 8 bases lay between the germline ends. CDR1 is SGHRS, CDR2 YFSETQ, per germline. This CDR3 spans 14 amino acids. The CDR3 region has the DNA TGCGCCAGCAGCGAGGGCAGCTCTGGAAACACCATATATTTT. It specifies CASSEGSSGNTIYF.